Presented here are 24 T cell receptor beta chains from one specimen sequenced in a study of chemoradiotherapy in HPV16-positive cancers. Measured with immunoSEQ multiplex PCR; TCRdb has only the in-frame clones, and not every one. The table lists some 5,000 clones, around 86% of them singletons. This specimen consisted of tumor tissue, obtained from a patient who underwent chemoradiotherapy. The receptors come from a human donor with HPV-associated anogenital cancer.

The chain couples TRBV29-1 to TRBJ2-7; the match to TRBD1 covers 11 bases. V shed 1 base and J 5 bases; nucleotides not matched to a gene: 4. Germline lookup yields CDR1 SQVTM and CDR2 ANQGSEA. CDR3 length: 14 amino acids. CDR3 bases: TGCAGCGTTGAAGGTCAGGGACAGGGGGACGAGCAGTACTTC. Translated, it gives CSVEGQGQGDEQYF.

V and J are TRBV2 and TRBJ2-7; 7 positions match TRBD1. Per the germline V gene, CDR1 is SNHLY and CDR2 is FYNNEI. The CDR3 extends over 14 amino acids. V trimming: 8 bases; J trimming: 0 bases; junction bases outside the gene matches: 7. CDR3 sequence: CASLLGDSSYEQYF. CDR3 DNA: TGTGCCAGCCTTCTTGGGGACAGCTCCTACGAGCAGTACTTC.

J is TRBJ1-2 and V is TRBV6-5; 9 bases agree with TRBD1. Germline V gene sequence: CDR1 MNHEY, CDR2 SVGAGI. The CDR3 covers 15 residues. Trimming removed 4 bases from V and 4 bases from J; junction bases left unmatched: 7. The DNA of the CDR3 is TGTGCCAGCAGTTCCCACGGGACAGGGCTCTATGGCTACACCTTC. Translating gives CASSSHGTGLYGYTF.

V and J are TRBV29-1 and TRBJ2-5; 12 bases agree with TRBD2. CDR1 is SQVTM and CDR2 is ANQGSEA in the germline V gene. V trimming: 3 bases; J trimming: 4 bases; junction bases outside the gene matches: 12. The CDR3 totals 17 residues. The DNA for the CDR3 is TGCAGCGTTGATACTGGGACTAGCGGGTTCGGGGGAGAGACCCAGTACTTC. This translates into CSVDTGTSGFGGETQYF.

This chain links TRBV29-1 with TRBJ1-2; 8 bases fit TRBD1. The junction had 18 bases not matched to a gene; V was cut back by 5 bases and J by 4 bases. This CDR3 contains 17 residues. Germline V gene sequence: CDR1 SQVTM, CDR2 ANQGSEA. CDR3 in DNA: TGCAGCGTTATCCCAGGACAGGGAACGGTCTCGGGCTATGGCTACACCTTC. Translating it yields CSVIPGQGTVSGYGYTF. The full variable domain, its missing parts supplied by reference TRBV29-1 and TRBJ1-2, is SAVISQKPSRDICQRGTSLTIQCQVDSQVTMMFWYRQQPGQSLTLIATANQGSEATYESGFVIDKFPISRPNLTFSTLTVSNMSPEDSSIYLCSVIPGQGTVSGYGYTFGSGTRLTVV.

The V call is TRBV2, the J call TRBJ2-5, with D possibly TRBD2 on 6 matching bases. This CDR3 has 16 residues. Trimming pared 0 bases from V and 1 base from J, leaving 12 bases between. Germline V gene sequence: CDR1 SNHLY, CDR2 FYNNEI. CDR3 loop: CASSEATSSVQETQYF. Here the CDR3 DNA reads TGTGCCAGCAGTGAAGCGACTAGTAGCGTCCAAGAGACCCAGTACTTC.

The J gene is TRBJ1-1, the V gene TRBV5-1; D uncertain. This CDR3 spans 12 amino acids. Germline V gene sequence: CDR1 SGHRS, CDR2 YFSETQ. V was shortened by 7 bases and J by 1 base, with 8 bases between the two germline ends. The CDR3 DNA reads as TGCGCCAGCGGACGGGGGAACACTGAAGCTTTCTTT. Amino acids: CASGRGNTEAFF.

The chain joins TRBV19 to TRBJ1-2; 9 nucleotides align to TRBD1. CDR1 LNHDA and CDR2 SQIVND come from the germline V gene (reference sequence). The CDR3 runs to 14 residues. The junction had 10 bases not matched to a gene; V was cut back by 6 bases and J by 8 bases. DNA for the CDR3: TGTGCCAGTAGGTCCGGGACAGGGCTTTGGGGCTACACCTTC. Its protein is CASRSGTGLWGYTF.

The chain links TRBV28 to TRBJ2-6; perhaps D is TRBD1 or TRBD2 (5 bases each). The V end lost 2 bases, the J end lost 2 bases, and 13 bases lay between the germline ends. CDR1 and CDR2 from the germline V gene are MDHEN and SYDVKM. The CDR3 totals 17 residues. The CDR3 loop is CASSLGPGTPGANVLTF. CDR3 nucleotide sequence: TGTGCCAGCAGTTTAGGTCCAGGGACCCCTGGGGCCAACGTCCTGACTTTC.

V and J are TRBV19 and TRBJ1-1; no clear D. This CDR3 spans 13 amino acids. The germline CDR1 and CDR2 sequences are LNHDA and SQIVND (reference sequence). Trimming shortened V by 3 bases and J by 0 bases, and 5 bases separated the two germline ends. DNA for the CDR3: TGTGCCAGTAGTATTGAACTGAACACTGAAGCTTTCTTT. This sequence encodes CASSIELNTEAFF.

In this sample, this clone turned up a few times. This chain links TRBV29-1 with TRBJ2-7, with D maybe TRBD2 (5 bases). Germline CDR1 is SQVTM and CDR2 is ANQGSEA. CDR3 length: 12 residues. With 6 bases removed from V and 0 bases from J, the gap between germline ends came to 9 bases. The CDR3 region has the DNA TGCAGCGTGACTACGAGCTCCTACGAGCAGTACTTC. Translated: CSVTTSSYEQYF.

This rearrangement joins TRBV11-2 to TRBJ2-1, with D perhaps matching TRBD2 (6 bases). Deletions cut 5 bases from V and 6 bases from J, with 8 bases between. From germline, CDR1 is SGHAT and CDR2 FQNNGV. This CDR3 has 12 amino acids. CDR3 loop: CASSPTSNEQFF. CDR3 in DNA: TGTGCCAGCAGCCCGACTAGCAATGAGCAGTTCTTC.

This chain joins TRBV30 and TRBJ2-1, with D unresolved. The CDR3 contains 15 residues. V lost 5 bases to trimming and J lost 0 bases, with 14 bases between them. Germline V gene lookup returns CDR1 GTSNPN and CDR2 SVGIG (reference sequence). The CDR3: CAWSLRVSSYNEQFF. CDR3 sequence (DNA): TGTGCCTGGTCTTTGAGAGTTAGCTCCTACAATGAGCAGTTCTTC.

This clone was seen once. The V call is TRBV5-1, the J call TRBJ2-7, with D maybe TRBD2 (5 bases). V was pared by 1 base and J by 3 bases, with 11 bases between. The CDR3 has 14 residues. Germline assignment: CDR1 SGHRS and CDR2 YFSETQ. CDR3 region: CASSLFSSNYEQYF. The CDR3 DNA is TGCGCCAGCAGCTTGTTTTCTAGCAACTACGAGCAGTACTTC. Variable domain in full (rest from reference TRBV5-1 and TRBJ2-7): KAGVTQTPRYLIKTRGQQVTLSCSPISGHRSVSWYQQTPGQGLQFLFEYFSETQRNKGNFPGRFSGRQFSNSRSEMNVSTLELGDSALYLCASSLFSSNYEQYFGPGTRLTVT.

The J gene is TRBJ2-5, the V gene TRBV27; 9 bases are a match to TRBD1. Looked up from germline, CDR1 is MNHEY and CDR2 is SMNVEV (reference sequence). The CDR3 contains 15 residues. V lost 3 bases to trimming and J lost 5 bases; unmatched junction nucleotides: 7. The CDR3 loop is CASSFMGQGSETQYF. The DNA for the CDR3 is TGTGCCAGCAGTTTTATGGGACAGGGTTCGGAGACCCAGTACTTC.

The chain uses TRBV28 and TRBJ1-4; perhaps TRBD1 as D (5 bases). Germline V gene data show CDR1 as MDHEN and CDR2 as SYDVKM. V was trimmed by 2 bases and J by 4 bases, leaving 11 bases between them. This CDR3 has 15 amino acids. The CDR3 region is CASSLVQGGNEKLFF. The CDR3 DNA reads TGTGCCAGCAGTTTAGTCCAGGGAGGTAATGAAAAACTGTTTTTT.

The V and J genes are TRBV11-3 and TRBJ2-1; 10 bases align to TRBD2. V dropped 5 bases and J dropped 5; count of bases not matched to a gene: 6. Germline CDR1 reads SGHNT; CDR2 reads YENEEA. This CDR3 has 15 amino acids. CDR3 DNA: TGTGCCAGCAGCCCGCAAGCGGGAGGGAACAATGAGCAGTTCTTC. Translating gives CASSPQAGGNNEQFF.

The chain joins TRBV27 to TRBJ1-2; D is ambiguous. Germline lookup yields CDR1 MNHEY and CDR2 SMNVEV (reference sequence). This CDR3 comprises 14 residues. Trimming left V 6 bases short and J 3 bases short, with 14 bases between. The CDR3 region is CASRHDGLYYGYTF. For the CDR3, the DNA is TGTGCCAGCAGGCACGACGGATTATACTATGGCTACACCTTC.

This chain's CDR3 is CASSFLAGAYEQYF. CDR3 DNA: TGTGCCAGCAGTTTTCTAGCGGGTGCCTACGAGCAGTACTTC. The rearrangement uses TRBV27 and TRBJ2-7; 8 nucleotides agree with TRBD2. The V and J ends lost 3 bases and 2 bases, in that order; junction bases with no gene match: 3. The CDR3 length is 14 residues. Looked up from germline, CDR1 is MNHEY and CDR2 is SMNVEV (reference sequence).

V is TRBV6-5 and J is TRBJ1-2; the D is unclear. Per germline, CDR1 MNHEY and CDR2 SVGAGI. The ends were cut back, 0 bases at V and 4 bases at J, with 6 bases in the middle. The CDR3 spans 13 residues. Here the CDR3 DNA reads TGTGCCAGCAGTTACTCTCCAGTCTATGGCTACACCTTC. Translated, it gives CASSYSPVYGYTF.

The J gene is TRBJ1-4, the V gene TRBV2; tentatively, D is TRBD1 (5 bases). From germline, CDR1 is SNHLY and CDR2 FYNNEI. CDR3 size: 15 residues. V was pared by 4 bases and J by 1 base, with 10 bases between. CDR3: CASSGLGGTNEKLFF. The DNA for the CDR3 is TGTGCCAGCAGTGGCTTGGGGGGAACTAATGAAAAACTGTTTTTT.

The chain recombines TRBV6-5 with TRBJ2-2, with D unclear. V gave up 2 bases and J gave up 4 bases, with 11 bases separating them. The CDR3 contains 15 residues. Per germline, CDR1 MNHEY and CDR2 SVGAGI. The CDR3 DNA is TGTGCCAGCAGTTACATGTCCGCATCCACCGGGGAGCTGTTTTTT. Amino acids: CASSYMSASTGELFF.

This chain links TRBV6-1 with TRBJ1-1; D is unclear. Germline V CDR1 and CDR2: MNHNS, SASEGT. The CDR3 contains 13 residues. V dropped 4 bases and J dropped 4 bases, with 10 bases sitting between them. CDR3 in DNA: TGTGCCAGCAGTGCGACACAGACCACTGAAGCTTTCTTT. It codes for CASSATQTTEAFF.

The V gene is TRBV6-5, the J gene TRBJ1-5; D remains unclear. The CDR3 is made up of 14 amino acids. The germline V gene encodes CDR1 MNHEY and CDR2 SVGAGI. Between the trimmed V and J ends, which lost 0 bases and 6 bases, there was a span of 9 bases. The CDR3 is CASSYSPWGQPQHF. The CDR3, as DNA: TGTGCCAGCAGTTACTCCCCCTGGGGTCAGCCCCAGCATTTT.